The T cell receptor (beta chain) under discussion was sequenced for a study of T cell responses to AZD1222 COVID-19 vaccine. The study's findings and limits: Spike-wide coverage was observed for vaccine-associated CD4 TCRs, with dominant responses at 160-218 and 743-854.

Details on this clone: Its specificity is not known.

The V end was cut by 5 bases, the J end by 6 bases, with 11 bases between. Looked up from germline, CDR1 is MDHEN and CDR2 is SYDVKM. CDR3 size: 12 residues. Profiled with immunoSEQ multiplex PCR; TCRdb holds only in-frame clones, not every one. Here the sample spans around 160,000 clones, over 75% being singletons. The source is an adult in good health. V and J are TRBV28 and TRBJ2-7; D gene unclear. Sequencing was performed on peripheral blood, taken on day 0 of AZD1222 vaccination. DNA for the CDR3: TGTGCCAGCAGTCCGACTCCTTCCGAGCAGTACTTC. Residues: CASSPTPSEQYF.